A single sample is the source of the 18 T cell receptor beta chains below, sequenced in a study of shared clonotypes between healthy human individuals. Produced via immunoSEQ multiplex PCR; TCRdb's table is partial and in-frame only. This table holds about 800,000 clones, 90% to 97% found once. Cells designated naive CD8 were CD45RO-negative and were positively selected for CCR7, with terminally differentiated effector memory CD45RA+ cells excluded. The sample was naive CD8+ T cells sorted from blood. The receptors were sampled from a man younger than 40 in good health.

V is TRBV11-3 and J is TRBJ2-3, with D tentatively TRBD2 (7 bases). Germline V gene lookup returns CDR1 SGHNT and CDR2 YENEEA. Trimming pared 4 bases from V and 4 bases from J, leaving 15 bases between. The CDR3 totals 15 residues. The CDR3 reads CASSSRGGKSDTQYF. In nucleotides, the CDR3 is TGTGCCAGCAGCTCTAGGGGGGGAAAATCAGATACGCAGTATTTT.

This rearrangement joins TRBV18 to TRBJ2-5; D not certain. Looked up from germline, CDR1 is KGHSH and CDR2 is LQKENI. The CDR3 is 13 residues long. V dropped 0 bases and J dropped 5 bases, with 7 bases sitting between them. In DNA, the CDR3 is TGTGCCAGCTCACCACCAGGGCTGGAGACCCAGTACTTC. Protein sequence: CASSPPGLETQYF.

This clone was detected only once. V is TRBV15 and J is TRBJ2-1, with D possibly matching TRBD2 (5 bases). Trimming shortened V by 1 base and J by 2 bases, and 12 bases separated the two germline ends. Germline-derived CDR1 and CDR2 are LNHNV and YYDKDF (reference sequence). This CDR3 has 16 amino acids. CDR3 DNA: TGTGCCACCAGCAGAGGATCTCGACTAACCTACAATGAGCAGTTCTTC. Translation gives CATSRGSRLTYNEQFF.

This chain connects TRBV10-2 to TRBJ2-3, with no clear D. The CDR3 has 12 residues. Germline CDR1 reads WSHSY; CDR2 reads SAAADI. Trimming removed 6 bases from V and 6 bases from J, with 10 bases in between. For the CDR3, the DNA is TGCGCCAGCAGACCCAACATCGATACGCAGTATTTT. Translation: CASRPNIDTQYF.

Turning to this clone: Other DNA sequences from this sample encode an identical CDR3 as well. The gene calls are TRBV7-9 and TRBJ1-5; no firm D call. V gave up 2 bases and J gave up 4 bases, with 6 bases separating them. CDR1 SEHNR and CDR2 FQNEAQ come from the germline V gene (reference sequence). The length of the CDR3 is 13 residues. The chain's CDR3 is CASSLSGNQPQHF. The CDR3 DNA reads TGTGCCAGCAGCTTATCAGGTAATCAGCCCCAGCATTTT.

The chain has TRBV19 and TRBJ2-4; 8 bases match TRBD1. The length of the CDR3 is 14 residues. J was trimmed by 5 bases and V by 8 bases; bases with no gene match: 8. Germline CDR1 LNHDA, CDR2 SQIVND (reference sequence). The CDR3: CASLDRDGENIQYF. CDR3 nucleotide sequence: TGTGCCAGTCTGGACAGGGATGGTGAAAACATTCAGTACTTC.

The chain joins TRBV9 to TRBJ2-1, with 9 bases aligning to TRBD1. This CDR3 contains 15 residues. Germline loops: CDR1 SGDLS, CDR2 YYNGEE. J was trimmed by 8 bases and V by 0 bases; bases with no gene match: 6. CDR3 region: CASSVGQGEPDEQFF. CDR3 sequence (DNA): TGTGCCAGCAGCGTAGGACAGGGGGAACCGGATGAGCAGTTCTTC.

The CDR3 is CASIGEGQNTEAFF. The CDR3 DNA sequence: TGTGCCAGTATAGGTGAGGGTCAGAACACTGAAGCTTTCTTT. The rearrangement joins TRBV19 to TRBJ1-1, with D hard to call. V was trimmed by 7 bases and J by 1 base, leaving 13 bases between them. The CDR3 has 14 amino acids. CDR1 is LNHDA and CDR2 is SQIVND in the germline V gene (reference sequence).

The CDR3 here is CASTGRSSYEQYF. CDR3 sequence (DNA): TGTGCCAGCACGGGGCGGAGCTCCTACGAGCAGTACTTC. The chain couples TRBV25-1 to TRBJ2-7; D might be TRBD1 or TRBD2, each matching 5 bases. Trimming pared 7 bases from V and 0 bases from J, leaving 10 bases between. The germline CDR1 and CDR2 sequences are MGHDK and SYGVNS. The CDR3 runs 13 residues.

V usage is TRBV10-2 and J usage is TRBJ2-7; tentatively, D is TRBD1 (6 bases). Germline CDR1 reads WSHSY; CDR2 reads SAAADI. The CDR3 totals 15 residues. Between the trimmed V and J ends, which lost 0 bases and 1 base, there was a span of 10 bases. The CDR3 nucleotides read TGCGCCAGCAGTGAGTCAATTGACAGGTCCTACGAGCAGTACTTC. Its protein product is CASSESIDRSYEQYF.

The chain employs TRBV19 and TRBJ2-3; D tentatively fits TRBD1 or TRBD2 (5 bases each). Between the trimmed V and J ends, which lost 3 bases and 4 bases, there was a span of 11 bases. The CDR3 extends over 14 amino acids. Germline V gene lookup returns CDR1 LNHDA and CDR2 SQIVND (reference sequence). The chain's CDR3 is CASSMVGRADTQYF. DNA for the CDR3: TGTGCCAGTAGTATGGTGGGGCGGGCAGATACGCAGTATTTT.

This rearrangement joins TRBV9 to TRBJ2-3, with TRBD2 as a possible D gene (6 bases). V was shortened by 4 bases and J by 4 bases, with 13 bases between the two germline ends. The CDR3 has 14 amino acids. Germline lookup yields CDR1 SGDLS and CDR2 YYNGEE. As DNA, the CDR3 is TGTGCCAGCAGCCTGAGCGGGCTGGCAGATACGCAGTATTTT. Its protein is CASSLSGLADTQYF.

This rearrangement joins TRBV11-2 to TRBJ1-5; 7 bases map to TRBD1. The trim removed 6 bases at V and 2 bases at J, leaving 1 base unmatched. Germline V lookup: CDR1 SGHAT, CDR2 FQNNGV. The CDR3 length is 13 residues. As DNA, the CDR3 is TGTGCCAGCAGTCAGGGGGGCAATCAGCCCCAGCATTTT. Amino acid sequence: CASSQGGNQPQHF. The variable domain in full, with the rest retrieved from reference TRBV11-2 and TRBJ1-5, is EAGVAQSPRYKIIEKRQSVAFWCNPISGHATLYWYQQILGQGPKLLIQFQNNGVVDDSQLPKDRFSAERLKGVDSTLKIQPAKLEDSAVYLCASSQGGNQPQHFGDGTRLSIL.

This chain joins TRBV9 and TRBJ1-5; 7 bases agree with TRBD1. The CDR3 spans 16 residues. Germline V gene sequence: CDR1 SGDLS, CDR2 YYNGEE. The V gene end was trimmed by 3 bases and the J gene end by 7 bases; junction bases not matched to a gene: 13. CDR3 in amino acids: CASSADSTGLAQPQHF. The CDR3 region has the DNA TGTGCCAGCAGCGCCGACTCGACAGGGCTGGCACAGCCCCAGCATTTT.

This clone was observed once. The chain uses TRBV10-3 and TRBJ2-7, with 13 bases aligning to TRBD2. The CDR3 length is 13 residues. The V and J ends lost 10 bases and 5 bases, in that order; junction bases with no gene match: 5. Germline CDR1 and CDR2: ENHRY and SYGVKD. This CDR3 reads CATWTSGSHEQYF. CDR3 nucleotide sequence: TGTGCCACCTGGACTAGCGGGAGTCACGAGCAGTACTTC.

The chain joins TRBV5-4 to TRBJ2-3; D not resolved. CDR3 length equals 15 residues. V shed 4 bases and J shed 4 bases, with 16 bases lying between them. Per germline, CDR1 SGHNT and CDR2 YYREEE (reference sequence). The CDR3: CASSPVEVAADTQYF. The CDR3 region has the DNA TGTGCCAGCAGCCCGGTAGAGGTTGCCGCAGATACGCAGTATTTT. Full variable domain (rest looked up from reference TRBV5-4 and TRBJ2-3): ETGVTQSPTHLIKTRGQQVTLRCSSQSGHNTVSWYQQALGQGPQFIFQYYREEENGRGNFPPRFSGLQFPNYSSELNVNALELDDSALYLCASSPVEVAADTQYFGPGTRLTVL.

The rearrangement uses TRBV11-2 and TRBJ2-2; TRBD1 agrees at 12 bases. This CDR3 is built from 17 residues. Germline CDR1 SGHAT, CDR2 FQNNGV. With V trimmed by 3 bases and J by 6 bases, 8 bases remained unmatched. Here the CDR3 reads CASSLGWDRGPAGELFF. CDR3 coding DNA: TGTGCCAGCAGCTTGGGATGGGACAGGGGGCCAGCCGGGGAGCTGTTTTTT.

V gene TRBV15 combines with J gene TRBJ2-7, with D perhaps matching TRBD1 (5 bases). Deletions cut 0 bases from V and 7 bases from J, with 19 bases between. This CDR3 contains 16 residues. Per the germline V gene, CDR1 is LNHNV and CDR2 is YYDKDF (reference sequence). The CDR3 bases are TGTGCCACCAGCAGAGAAAGGGGTGACATCTTCGTAGAGCAGTACTTC. Protein product: CATSRERGDIFVEQYF.